A selection of T cell receptor beta chains follows, all from one sample in a study of immune cell composition in non-small cell lung cancer. Measured with immunoSEQ multiplex PCR; TCRdb has only the in-frame clones, and not every one. The table includes 9,000 to 10,000 clones, roughly two thirds detected once. Sample: lung tumor tissue. All receptors derive from a human donor with non-small cell lung cancer. CDR3s include the opening cysteine and the closing phenylalanine or tryptophan. Each record gives: clone size, D gene, J gene, V gene, CDR3 DNA, CDR3 protein. The D gene is left open where the match is weak. Some rows mark clone size as missing; the rest say once, few, many or name a class of expanded clone.

>once|NA|TRBJ2-3|TRBV5-1
TGCGCCAGCAGCTCTCAGGCGGATACGCAGTATTTT
CASSSQADTQYF
>few|NA|TRBJ1-2|TRBV6-5
TGTGCCAGCAGTTTGGGTGAGGGTAAGGCCTTCTTC
CASSLGEGKAFF
>NA|NA|TRBJ2-1|TRBV11-3
TGTGCCAGCAGCTTCATAGACGGGGGCCGAGACAATGAGCAGTTCTTC
CASSFIDGGRDNEQFF
>NA|NA|TRBJ2-7|TRBV7-5
TGTGCCAGAAGCTTAATGGGACCCCTTTCCTACGAGCAGTACTTC
CARSLMGPLSYEQYF
>NA|NA|TRBJ1-2|TRBV11-2
TGTGCCAGCAGCCTCGGTGGAGGCTATGGCTACACCTTC
CASSLGGGYGYTF
>NA|NA|TRBJ2-3|TRBV7-2
TGTGCCAGCAGCTTAGCCAGGGGAGATACGCAGTATTTT
CASSLARGDTQYF
>NA|NA|TRBJ1-2|TRBV6-6
TGTGCCAGCAGGGTTCTGGACTATGGCTACACCTTC
CASRVLDYGYTF
>NA|NA|TRBJ2-3|TRBV7-3
TGTGCCAGCAGCTTAAGCGGGGCAGATACGCAGTATTTT
CASSLSGADTQYF
>NA|NA|TRBJ1-6|TRBV28
TGTGCCAGCAGTTTATACGGCCCCCCGGGATCACCCCTCCACTTT
CASSLYGPPGSPLHF
>NA|NA|TRBJ2-3|TRBV2
TGTGCCAGCAGTACTAGACGGGTGGGCCGGTCAGATACGCAGTATTTT
CASSTRRVGRSDTQYF
>NA|NA|TRBJ2-7|TRBV4-1
TGCGCCAGCAGCCAAGTTACAGGGTCCTACGAGCAGTACTTC
CASSQVTGSYEQYF